Listed below are T cell receptor beta chains from one sample, sequenced in a study of neoadjuvant anti-PD-1 for oral cavity cancer. The method was immunoSEQ multiplex PCR; TCRdb's version includes in-frame clones alone and lacks a portion of them. The table shows about 8,700 clones, with approximately 61% occurring only once. This material consisted of tumor tissue, taken before nivolumab (anti-PD-1) treatment. These TCRs come from a person between 35 and 79 years old with oral cavity squamous cell carcinoma. CDR3s include the opening cysteine and the closing phenylalanine or tryptophan.

>TRBJ2-3|TRBV27
CASSFGVSTDTQYF
>TRBJ1-1|TRBV10-3
CAIKSDTQNTEAFF
>TRBJ1-1|TRBV5-1
CASSGQGTGKMNTEAFF
>TRBJ2-7|TRBV10-3
CAISGLVYEQYF
>TRBJ1-2|TRBV29-1
CSVEGDNYGYTF
>TRBJ1-1|TRBV9
CASSVLGADSEAFF
>TRBJ1-2|TRBV2
CANPSTPNYGYTF
>TRBJ1-5|TRBV5-1
CASSLVSREGSNQPQHF
>TRBJ1-2|TRBV2
CASSESAELSYTF
>TRBJ2-4|TRBV19
CASSIPRSGKNIQYF
>TRBJ2-1|TRBV12-5
CASGLGTGREDQFF
>TRBJ1-2|TRBV28
CASSLGTANYGYTF
>TRBJ1-3|TRBV21-1
CASRVRQRNTIYF
>TRBJ2-5|TRBV10-3
CATLETGGEETQYF
>TRBJ1-2|TRBV9
CASSDTGAGGYGYTF
>TRBJ1-5|TRBV7-4
CASRPLGGGRQPQHF
>TRBJ2-7|TRBV28
CASGRDRRYEQYF
>TRBJ1-5|TRBV18
CASSRDRTHQPQHF
>TRBJ1-1|TRBV27
CASSGWGRGTEAFF
>TRBJ1-5|TRBV5-6
CASSLSGPNQPQHF
>TRBJ2-3|TRBV19
CASSRGGGAMEDTQYF
>TRBJ2-5|TRBV6-6
CASSYTLDRGGETQYF
>TRBJ2-7|TRBV28
CASTLQGRVRVEQYF
>TRBJ2-7|TRBV5-4
CASSPSRDRDYEQYF
>TRBJ2-1|TRBV27
CASSALSRNEQFF
>TRBJ2-3|TRBV5-1
CASSLGSGRLGDTQYF
>TRBJ2-2|TRBV27
CASSLGTRLAGELFF
>TRBJ1-1|TRBV6-1
CASSNNRDTEAFF
>TRBJ2-7|TRBV6-1
CASSELGGEQYF
>TRBJ1-2|TRBV10-2
CATGTGSNYGYTF
>TRBJ2-1|TRBV29-1
CSVGVGAGDYNEQFF
>TRBJ1-1|TRBV27
CASRKGSPTTEAFF
>TRBJ2-7|TRBV5-4
CASSRDTGYEQYF
>TRBJ1-5|TRBV27
CASSLGSGDQPQHF
>TRBJ2-7|TRBV7-3
CASSSGVVSYEQYF
>TRBJ1-2|TRBV28
CASSFRTAVYGYTF